This TCR beta chain was observed in a study of cytomegalovirus exposure and HLA in healthy donors. Whole-study findings and limits: It was reportedly the case that the classifier diagnosed cytomegalovirus status with high specificity and sensitivity. About 180 TCR beta chains were listed as cytomegalovirus-associated. First-cohort TCR clusters tended to co-occur in the roughly 130 validation repertoires, a later analysis found.

A remark on this clone: No antigen is known for it.

The J segment lost 6 bases and the V segment lost 4 bases, leaving 3 bases of the junction unmatched. This CDR3 spans 14 amino acids. CDR1 and CDR2 (germline): SGHNT, YYREEE (reference sequence). TCRdb's copy holds only in-frame clones and misses some; the assay was immunoSEQ multiplex PCR. Counted here are tens of thousands of clones, approximately 94% occurring once; the ten biggest clones make up about 1.5%. The clonotype was recovered from a man aged 18-30 years in good health and CMV-seropositive. The specimen sequenced was PBMCs. The chain links TRBV5-4 to TRBJ2-1; 11 bases align to TRBD2. Written as DNA, the CDR3 is TGTGCCAGCAGCGATGGGACTAGCGGCAATGAGCAGTTCTTC. This gives the protein CASSDGTSGNEQFF. Full variable domain (remainder filled in from reference TRBV5-4 and TRBJ2-1): ETGVTQSPTHLIKTRGQQVTLRCSSQSGHNTVSWYQQALGQGPQFIFQYYREEENGRGNFPPRFSGLQFPNYSSELNVNALELDDSALYLCASSDGTSGNEQFFGPGTRLTVL.